This section outlines one TCR beta chain sequence together with its context. The sample is drawn from a study of technical replicates of blood from a handful of donors. This table comes from immunoSEQ multiplex PCR, and its TCRdb copy is limited to in-frame clones, with some not included. Of almost 90,000 clones listed, over 85% are singletons. This TCR was recovered from a human donor in good health. Sequencing was done on a sample of T cells isolated from PBMCs.

This CDR3 is CASSEALRAGELKLFF. The CDR3 DNA sequence: TGTGCCAGCAGTGAAGCCCTTCGAGCGGGGGAGCTAAAACTGTTTTTT. The rearrangement uses TRBV2 and TRBJ1-4; possible D gene TRBD1, 5 bases. CDR3 length: 16 amino acids. The V gene lost 0 bases and the J gene lost 10 bases, with 18 bases spanning the gap. CDR1 is SNHLY, CDR2 FYNNEI, per germline.